This entry describes one T cell receptor beta chain. This clonotype was seen a handful of times. Its antigen specificity is not known. No base qualities exist here, and no much larger clone lies one base off it. The library was produced with 5' RACE. Sequencing instrument: Illumina HiSeq 2000. Template switching added a universal primer binding site, and the final cDNA carried a unique molecular identifier that allowed TCR cDNA molecules to be counted accurately. Specific primers in the conserved constant-segment region were used to synthesize first-strand cDNA for the TCR alpha and beta chains. To control for contamination, every cDNA library carried two barcodes: a SMART-Mk sample barcode plus Illumina barcodes. TruSeq adapter sequences and Illumina sample barcodes were added in two successive PCR steps. Sequencing of the TCR alpha and beta cDNA libraries was done on the Illumina HiSeq platform using custom primers. Per the source publication's procedure: Raw reads were processed with MiGEC to extract unique molecular identifiers, and MiXCR was used to determine CDR3 positions. For each individual, recombination models were inferred using an EM algorithm with the repgenHMM and IGoR tools. The analysis of shared clonotypes was done with the tcR package in R, with sharing normalized by the product of cloneset sizes. To study raw recombination free of thymic and clonal selection effects, out-of-frame nonproductive sequences were analyzed. TCRdb passed the public sequencing reads through fastp at Q25 and MiXCR, retaining productive beta sequences. Each entry merges the rows of one CDR3 protein and shows their most common DNA and genes. The V and J calls follow TCRdb's processing rather than the paper's. This sample has hundreds of thousands of distinct CDR3 sequences in its table, and around a sixth of those were observed once. The ten largest clones add up to under 15% of the sample.

The cysteine opens and the phenylalanine closes a CDR3 of 13 amino acids. This entry keeps only the CDR3 DNA: 39 bases, framed from base 1. Trimming takes 6 bases from V and 0 bases from J, and the germline ends sit 9 bases apart. Sequences KGHSH (CDR1) and LQKENI (CDR2) are obtained from the germline V gene. Every donor in the study was a healthy Caucasian. Three pairs of female monozygotic twins, all aged about 18 to 29 years, made up the twin cohort. RNA for TCR libraries was isolated from peripheral blood mononuclear cells. This sample stems from a study of identical twins (dated by TCRdb to 2016 to 2017). At the level of the whole study: To test whether fetal clonotypes persist, this study deep-sequenced TCR alpha and beta repertoires from monozygotic twins, from unrelated adults of various ages, and from cord blood. Replicate twin experiments were performed at different times using different library preparation protocols to rule out contamination. The research as a whole found: Excess twin sharing in beta out-of-frame sequences was weaker because fewer shared sequences lowered the signal-to-noise ratio. Abundant cord blood beta clonotypes carried fewer insertions; young adult naive repertoires showed a weaker similar trend, while memory repertoires showed none. Out-of-frame TCR alpha sequences shared between twins showed an excess of low generation-probability sequences compared with coincidental sharing between unrelated individuals. Because the same donors could not be followed over many years, the conclusions relied on cross-sectional statistical analysis. In monozygotic twins, out-of-frame TCR alpha sharing was systematically underestimated by recombination models, although the models agreed with sharing between unrelated individuals. Zero-insertion analyses could be partly confounded by invariant T cells such as MAIT and iNKT, although diverse VJ usage argued against such confounding for most clonotypes.

These data were also filed under a second study, of T cells expressing NK-cell markers. In that second paper, the authors write: Eight or nine donors provided sorted CD3+CD56+NKG2C+, CD3+CD56+NKG2C- and CD3+CD56-NKG2C+ T-cell subsets, whose TCR beta-chain repertoires were profiled. Among the eight sequenced donors, seven were HCMV-seropositive and one was HCMV-seronegative. In several experiments an anti-gammadeltaTCR antibody was added to restrict sorting to alphabetaTCR-expressing T cells. In several donors, the dominant CD3+CD56+NKG2C+ clonotypes were found to rank among the top 10 CD8+ clonotypes and to make up about 1.0-8% of CD8+ T cells. Those dominant clonotypes were again the most abundant among CD3+CD56-NKG2C+ cells in a handful of donors, at roughly 25-60.1%. Whether the expanded NKG2C-expressing T cell clones were specific for HCMV antigens was left unclear. Randomly selected healthy volunteers, three men and five women, were used as the eight sequenced donors. HCMV serostatus was determined by detecting HCMV-specific IgG in serum with a commercial ELISA kit. For over five donors, unsorted PBMC were also used to sequence bulk peripheral blood T-cell repertoires. Reads were demultiplexed and grouped by UMI with MIGEC, and clonotypes were assembled and quantified with MiTCR. To exclude erroneous sequences, only TCR cDNA sequences supported by at least two reads were retained. The tcR package was used for downstream repertoire analysis, with clonotypes matched between fractions based on CDR3 nucleotide sequence plus V segment. VDJmatch was used to annotate antigen specificity against VDJdb, with one amino acid substitution in CDR3 allowed.

This TCR derives from a woman aged 18 to 35 in good health. The receptor chain draws on TRBV18 and TRBJ2-7, with TRBD1 tentatively as D gene (5 bases match). Input material: PBMCs. The DNA reads TGTGCCAGCTCCCCAGGGTTCTCCTACGAGCAGTACTTC. Its translation reads: CASSPGFSYEQYF.